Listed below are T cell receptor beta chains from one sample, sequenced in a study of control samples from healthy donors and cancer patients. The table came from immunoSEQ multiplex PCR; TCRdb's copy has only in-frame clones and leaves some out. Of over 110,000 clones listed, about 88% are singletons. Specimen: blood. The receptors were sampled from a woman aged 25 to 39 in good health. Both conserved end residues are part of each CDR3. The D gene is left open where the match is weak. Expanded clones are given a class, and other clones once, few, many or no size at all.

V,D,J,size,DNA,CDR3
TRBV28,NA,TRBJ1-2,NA,TGTGCCAGCAGACTTACAGGGATTACCCAGTCCTATGGCTACACCTTC,CASRLTGITQSYGYTF
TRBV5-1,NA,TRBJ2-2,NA,TGCGCCAGCAGCTTGGAAGTGGGAAGGGAGCTGTTTTTT,CASSLEVGRELFF
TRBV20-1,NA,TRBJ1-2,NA,TGCAGTGCTAAAGGGGAGGCTGGCTACACCTTC,CSAKGEAGYTF
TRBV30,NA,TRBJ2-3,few,TGTGCCTGGAGCCCTGGGGGCACAGATACGCAGTATTTT,CAWSPGGTDTQYF
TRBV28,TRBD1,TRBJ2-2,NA,TGTGCCAGCAAGTCCCCTAAAGGGACAGCGAACACCGGGGAGCTGTTTTTT,CASKSPKGTANTGELFF
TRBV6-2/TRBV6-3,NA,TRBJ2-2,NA,TGTGCCAGCAGTTACGTGGTAGCCGGGGAGCTGTTTTTT,CASSYVVAGELFF
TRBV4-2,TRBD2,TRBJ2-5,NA,TGTGCCAGCAGCCGAAACCCCTTAGCGGGAAACCAAGAGACCCAGTACTTC,CASSRNPLAGNQETQYF
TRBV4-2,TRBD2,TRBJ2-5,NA,TGTGCCAGCAGCCCGCCGGGGGGGGAAGAGACCCAGTACTTC,CASSPPGGEETQYF
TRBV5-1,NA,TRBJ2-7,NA,TGCGCCAGCAGCCTGCTTCCTGCGGAGATCTACGAGCAGTACTTC,CASSLLPAEIYEQYF
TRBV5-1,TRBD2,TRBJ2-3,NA,TGCGCCAGCAGCGGAGCGCAGGGACTACTCAGAGATACGCAGTATTTT,CASSGAQGLLRDTQYF
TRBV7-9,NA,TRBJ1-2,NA,TGTGCCAGCAGCTTAGCGCGGATAAAAGTAACGGGGGCCCAAAGGGGCTACACCTTC,CASSLARIKVTGAQRGYTF
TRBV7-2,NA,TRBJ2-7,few,TGTGCCAGCAGTCCACAGGGCTCCGGGGACGAGCAGTACTTC,CASSPQGSGDEQYF
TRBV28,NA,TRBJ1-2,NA,TGTGCCAGCAGACAGGCCAACTATGGCTACACCTTC,CASRQANYGYTF
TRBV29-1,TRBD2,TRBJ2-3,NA,TGCAGCGTTTGGCGGGAGGGTTTCCCAGATACGCAGTATTTT,CSVWREGFPDTQYF
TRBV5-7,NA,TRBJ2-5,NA,TGTGCCAGCTTCGGGACGGCCAGAGAGACCCAGTACTTC,CASFGTARETQYF
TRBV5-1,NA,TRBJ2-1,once,TGCGCCAGCAGCTTGGAAGGGTATTCGAACAATGAGCAGTTCTTC,CASSLEGYSNNEQFF
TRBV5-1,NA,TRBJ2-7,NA,TGCGCCAGCAGCCCCCCGGGGGCGAGCTCCTACGAGCAGTACTTC,CASSPPGASSYEQYF
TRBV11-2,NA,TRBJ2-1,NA,NA,CASSLVGPGDNEQFF
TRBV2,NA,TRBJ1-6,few,TGTGCCAGCAGCGCCGACCCGGCGTCACCCCTCCACTTT,CASSADPASPLHF
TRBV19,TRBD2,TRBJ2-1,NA,TGTGCCAGTAATCAGGCTAGCGGAAGGAATGAGCAGTTCTTC,CASNQASGRNEQFF
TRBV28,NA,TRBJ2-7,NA,TGTGCCAGCCGAGATCCCCCGGGCGGCTCCTACGAGCAGTACTTC,CASRDPPGGSYEQYF
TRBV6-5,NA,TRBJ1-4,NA,TGTGCCAGCGGACGTGGCGAAAAACTGTTTTTT,CASGRGEKLFF
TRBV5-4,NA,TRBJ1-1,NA,TGTGCCAGCAGCTTGAGAGGAGTCACTGAAGCTTTCTTT,CASSLRGVTEAFF
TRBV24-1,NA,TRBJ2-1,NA,TGTGCCACCAGTGATCCAGACCCTAGCTCCTACAATGAGCAGTTCTTC,CATSDPDPSSYNEQFF
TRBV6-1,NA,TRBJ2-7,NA,TGTGCCAGCAGTGAAGCGGGAGAGTACGAGCAGTACTTC,CASSEAGEYEQYF
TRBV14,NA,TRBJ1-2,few,TGTGCCAGCAGCCAAGTGGGGAATAACTATGGCTACACCTTC,CASSQVGNNYGYTF
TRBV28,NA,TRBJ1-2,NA,TGTGCCAGCAGTGGTGGGGCAGGAAACTATGGCTACACCTTC,CASSGGAGNYGYTF
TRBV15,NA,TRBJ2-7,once,TGTGCCACCAGCAGAGATTTAGCTCTCGAGCAGTACTTC,CATSRDLALEQYF
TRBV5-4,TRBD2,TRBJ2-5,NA,TGTGCCAGCAGCCTTAGCGGGAGGGCCATCGAGACCCAGTACTTC,CASSLSGRAIETQYF
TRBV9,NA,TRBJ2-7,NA,TGTGCCAGCAGCCCGGACGGGGTCTACGAGCAGTACTTC,CASSPDGVYEQYF
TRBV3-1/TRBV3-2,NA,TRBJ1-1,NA,TGTGCCAGCAGCTCTGCGCTTGGGACGCTGAACACTGAAGCTTTCTTT,CASSSALGTLNTEAFF
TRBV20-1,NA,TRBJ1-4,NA,TGCAGTGCTAGTCGGGGGACTGGACTAAATGAAAAACTGTTTTTT,CSASRGTGLNEKLFF
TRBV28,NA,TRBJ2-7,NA,TGTGCCAGCAGTCCCGCCCCAGGGGCGTACGAGCAGTACTTC,CASSPAPGAYEQYF
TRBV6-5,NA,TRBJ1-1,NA,TGTGCCAGCAGGCTTAGGGTGGAAGCTTTCTTT,CASRLRVEAFF
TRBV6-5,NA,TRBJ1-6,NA,TGTGCCAGCAGTCAGAAACCGGGGATCCCCCTCCACTTT,CASSQKPGIPLHF
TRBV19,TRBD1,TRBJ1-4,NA,TGTGCCAGTAGTCTCCGACTCTCCGGGACAGGGGATCTAAATGAAAAACTGTTTTTT,CASSLRLSGTGDLNEKLFF
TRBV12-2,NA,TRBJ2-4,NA,TGTGCAAGTCGCTTAGTCGGTGGCCTAGCGGGGCGACGGTTCCGATTAGCCAAAAACATTCAGTACTTC,CASRLVGGLAGRRFRLAKNIQYF
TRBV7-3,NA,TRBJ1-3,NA,TGTGCCAGCAGCTTAAACGCCGGCACTGGAAACACCATATATTTT,CASSLNAGTGNTIYF
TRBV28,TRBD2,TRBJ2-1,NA,TGTGCCAGCCCACCCCCGGGCCTAGCGGGAGAGGAGCAGTTCTTC,CASPPPGLAGEEQFF
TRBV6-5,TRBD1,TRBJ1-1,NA,TGTGCCAGCAGAGCTGACAGGGGGCGGACTGAAGCTTTCTTT,CASRADRGRTEAFF
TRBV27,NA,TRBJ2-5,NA,TGTGCCAGCAGTCCTATAGGATCCAGGGAGACCCAGTACTTC,CASSPIGSRETQYF
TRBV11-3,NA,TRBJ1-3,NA,TGTGCCAGCAGCTTAGAAGGGCCGACCTCCGGAAACACCATATATTTT,CASSLEGPTSGNTIYF
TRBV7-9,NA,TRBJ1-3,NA,TGTGCCAGCAGCCCCCTGAGGAGTTCCTCTGGAAACACCATATATTTT,CASSPLRSSSGNTIYF
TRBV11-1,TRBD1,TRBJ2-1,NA,TGTGCCAGCAGCTATGAGGGGGCCCGGGGTTTCGATGAGCAGTTCTTC,CASSYEGARGFDEQFF
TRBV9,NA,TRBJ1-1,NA,TGTGCCAGCAGCCCCCTATCCGACAGCGAAGCTTTCTTT,CASSPLSDSEAFF
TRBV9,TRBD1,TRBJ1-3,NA,TGTGCCAGCCTGGGGGGACAGGGATCTGGAAACACCATATATTTT,CASLGGQGSGNTIYF
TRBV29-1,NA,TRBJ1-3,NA,TGCAGCGTTGAAGATTTTGGAAACACCATATATTTT,CSVEDFGNTIYF
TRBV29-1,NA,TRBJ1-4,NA,TGCAGCGTTGAAGATCCCGATTCAACTAATGAAAAACTGTTTTTT,CSVEDPDSTNEKLFF